Below are 19 T cell receptor beta chains sequenced from a single sample in a study of cytomegalovirus exposure and HLA in healthy donors. PCR used 60 Vbeta primers and 13 Jbeta primers. Sequencing used immunoSEQ multiplex PCR; TCRdb keeps in-frame clones, though not all of them. Of around 200,000 clones listed, approximately 70% are singletons. The sample taken for sequencing was PBMCs. The source of these receptors is a man in his forties in good health and CMV-seropositive.

This clone was observed a few times. The V call is TRBV6-5, the J call TRBJ1-2, with 7 bases aligning to TRBD1. V trimming: 6 bases; J trimming: 7 bases; junction bases outside the gene matches: 11. The CDR3 runs to 14 residues. Germline V CDR1 and CDR2: MNHEY, SVGAGI. CDR3 sequence (DNA): TGTGCCAGCAGACAACCTACAGGGGTGGGTGGCTACACCTTC. This encodes CASRQPTGVGGYTF.

This rearrangement joins TRBV5-1 to TRBJ1-2; 9 bases match TRBD1. CDR1 and CDR2 (germline): SGHRS, YFSETQ. The V segment lost 0 bases and the J segment 1 base; nucleotides outside the gene matches: 7. The CDR3 is 17 amino acids. The CDR3 loop is CASSLGRGGQGNYGYTF. CDR3 nucleotides: TGCGCCAGCAGCTTGGGAAGAGGGGGACAGGGTAACTATGGCTACACCTTC.

This clone was counted only a few times. The chain employs TRBV4-3 and TRBJ2-7, with D tentatively TRBD1 (6 bases). The germline V gene encodes CDR1 LGHNA and CDR2 YSLEER. The CDR3 has 18 residues. Deletions cut 3 bases from V and 0 bases from J, with 21 bases between. CDR3: CASSQEPPGTSSSYEQYF. CDR3 sequence (DNA): TGCGCCAGCAGCCAGGAGCCCCCCGGGACATCTAGCTCCTACGAGCAGTACTTC.

This chain connects TRBV28 to TRBJ1-3; the D gene is possibly TRBD1 (5 bases). Germline V gives CDR1 MDHEN, CDR2 SYDVKM. This CDR3 has 14 residues. Trimming pared 5 bases from V and 1 base from J, leaving 9 bases between. In DNA, the CDR3 is TGTGCCAGCAGTCTACAGGCATCTGGAAACACCATATATTTT. Translation gives CASSLQASGNTIYF.

The V call is TRBV6-5, the J call TRBJ1-2, with D unresolved. CDR3 size: 13 residues. The V and J ends lost 7 bases and 0 bases respectively, with 9 bases between them. Germline V CDR1 and CDR2: MNHEY, SVGAGI. The CDR3 DNA is TGTGCCAGCACTCTCGGGGCTAACTATGGCTACACCTTC. It encodes CASTLGANYGYTF.

This chain joins TRBV21-1 and TRBJ2-3; the table assigns TRBD2, which was not confirmed against the DNA. TRBV21-1 is a pseudogene locus. The CDR3 extends over 15 amino acids. This chain's CDR3 is CASNPGLAGTDTQYF. The CDR3 coding sequence is TGTGCCAGCAACCCGGGACTAGCGGGTACAGATACGCAGTATTTT.

The chain joins TRBV5-6 to TRBJ1-3; 7 bases agree with TRBD1. There are 15 residues in the CDR3. Germline V lookup: CDR1 SGHDT, CDR2 YYEEEE. The ends lost 3 bases at V and 3 bases at J; junction bases unmatched: 6. The CDR3 here is CASSSRGPGGNTIYF. Written as DNA, the CDR3 is TGTGCCAGCAGCTCGAGGGGGCCTGGTGGAAACACCATATATTTT.

The V call is TRBV7-6, the J call TRBJ2-7, with TRBD1 as a possible D gene (5 bases). This CDR3 comprises 13 residues. V lost 5 bases, J lost 3 bases, and 11 bases lay in between. The germline gives CDR1 SGHVS, CDR2 FNYEAQ. The DNA for the CDR3 is TGTGCCAGCAGCCCGGACATTAACTACGAGCAGTACTTC. Its translation is CASSPDINYEQYF.

This clone appeared a few times. V and J are TRBV11-2 and TRBJ1-1, with 7 bases identical to TRBD1. This CDR3 has 14 residues. Germline lookup yields CDR1 SGHAT and CDR2 FQNNGV. V trimming: 5 bases; J trimming: 0 bases; junction bases outside the gene matches: 3. The CDR3 DNA sequence: TGTGCCAGCAGCCTAGGGGGCTTGAACACTGAAGCTTTCTTT. Amino acid sequence: CASSLGGLNTEAFF.

The chain links TRBV12-5 to TRBJ1-2; maybe TRBD1 (5 bases). The CDR3 consists of 14 residues. Germline V CDR1 and CDR2: LGHNT, FRNRAP. Trimming took 1 base from V and 4 from J, leaving 10 bases between them. CDR3 region: CASGLDARGYGYTF. CDR3 in DNA: TGTGCTAGTGGTTTGGACGCAAGGGGCTATGGCTACACCTTC.

The chain combines TRBV11-2 with TRBJ1-6; D might be TRBD1 (5 bases). The CDR3 has 13 amino acids. Germline V gene data show CDR1 as SGHAT and CDR2 as FQNNGV. The V gene lost 3 bases and the J gene lost 12 bases, with 12 bases spanning the gap. The CDR3 bases are TGTGCCAGCAGCTTGGGGACTCTCCAACCCCTCCACTTT. The encoded protein is CASSLGTLQPLHF. The variable domain in full, with the rest retrieved from reference TRBV11-2 and TRBJ1-6, is EAGVAQSPRYKIIEKRQSVAFWCNPISGHATLYWYQQILGQGPKLLIQFQNNGVVDDSQLPKDRFSAERLKGVDSTLKIQPAKLEDSAVYLCASSLGTLQPLHFGNGTRLTVT.

The chain couples TRBV18 to TRBJ1-2; 8 bases align to TRBD1. The length of the CDR3 is 17 residues. The germline V gene encodes CDR1 KGHSH and CDR2 LQKENI. The J segment lost 4 bases and the V segment lost 2 bases, leaving 12 bases of the junction unmatched. The CDR3 coding sequence is TGTGCCAGCTCACCAAATCGCGACACAGGGGGTGGCTATGGCTACACCTTC. As protein: CASSPNRDTGGGYGYTF.

The chain carries TRBV6-5 and TRBJ1-1; D remains unclear. CDR3 length: 15 amino acids. Germline CDR1 is MNHEY and CDR2 is SVGAGI. V lost 2 bases and J lost 1, with 11 bases in between. For the CDR3, the DNA is TGTGCCAGCAGTTACCGCGAGGGCGGGAACACTGAAGCTTTCTTT. As protein: CASSYREGGNTEAFF.

This clone appeared a few times. The V call is TRBV5-1, the J call TRBJ2-7; 8 bases match TRBD1. Germline loops: CDR1 SGHRS, CDR2 YFSETQ. With V trimmed by 5 bases and J by 7 bases, 14 bases remained unmatched. There are 15 residues in the CDR3. This CDR3 is CASRVSVTGAQEQYF. As DNA, the CDR3 is TGCGCCAGCAGGGTTTCGGTGACAGGGGCTCAGGAGCAGTACTTC.

CDR3 in DNA: TGTGCCAGCGGCAGGGGTAACTATGGCTACACCTTC. Protein: CASGRGNYGYTF. The rearrangement joins TRBV6-1 to TRBJ1-2, with D perhaps TRBD1 (6 bases). Per the germline V gene, CDR1 is MNHNS and CDR2 is SASEGT. Trimming pared 8 bases from V and 1 base from J, leaving 8 bases between. The length of the CDR3 is 12 residues.

V and J are TRBV5-6 and TRBJ1-2; 8 bases line up with TRBD1. V lost 4 bases to trimming and J lost 13 bases; unmatched junction nucleotides: 9. CDR3 length: 12 amino acids. Germline V gives CDR1 SGHDT, CDR2 YYEEEE. CDR3 in DNA: TGTGCCAGCAGCCCCCAGGGGGCGTATGGCACCTTC. This gives the protein CASSPQGAYGTF.

The gene calls are TRBV7-2 and TRBJ1-3; no firm D call. V lost 0 bases to trimming and J lost 4 bases, with 13 bases between them. The CDR3 totals 16 residues. Germline CDR1 SGHTA, CDR2 FQGNSA. CDR3 protein: CASSLALSGKGNTIYF. The CDR3 bases are TGTGCCAGCAGCTTAGCGCTATCGGGAAAGGGAAACACCATATATTTT.

The chain uses TRBV5-1 and TRBJ2-1; no reliable D call. CDR3 length: 15 amino acids. Per the germline V gene, CDR1 is SGHRS and CDR2 is YFSETQ. Trimming removed 0 bases at V and 7 bases at J, with 14 bases between. The CDR3 is CASSLDTASANEQFF. The CDR3 DNA is TGCGCCAGCAGCTTGGATACAGCATCAGCTAATGAGCAGTTCTTC.

V usage is TRBV5-4 and J usage is TRBJ2-5; 8 bases agree with TRBD1. V trimming: 5 bases; J trimming: 4 bases; junction bases outside the gene matches: 7. The CDR3 totals 14 residues. CDR1 is SGHNT, CDR2 YYREEE, per germline (reference sequence). The CDR3 DNA reads as TGTGCCAGCAGAGGGACAGGAGGGGTAGAGACCCAGTACTTC. Amino acids: CASRGTGGVETQYF.